A single sample is the source of the 19 T cell receptor beta chains below, sequenced in a study of control samples from healthy donors and cancer patients. Libraries were prepared by immunoSEQ multiplex PCR; TCRdb keeps only in-frame clonotypes and omits some of them. This table lists roughly 200,000 clones. Material: blood. These receptors were taken from a woman in her 30s in good health.

The rearrangement joins TRBV7-8 to TRBJ1-1; unclear D gene. Trimming stripped 1 base from V and 8 bases from J, with 11 bases between. This CDR3 spans 13 amino acids. Looked up from germline, CDR1 is SGHVS and CDR2 is FQNEAQ. In DNA, the CDR3 is TGTGCCAGCAGCTTAGGAATAAGCCTCGAAGCTTTCTTT. Translation gives CASSLGISLEAFF. The full variable domain, in which reference TRBV7-8 and TRBJ1-1 provide the parts outside the CDR3, is GAGVSQSPRYKVAKRGQDVALRCDPISGHVSLFWYQQALGQGPEFLTYFQNEAQLDKSGLPSDRFFAERPEGSVSTLKIQRTQQEDSAVYLCASSLGISLEAFFGQGTRLTVV.

V usage is TRBV28 and J usage is TRBJ2-1; 10 bases are a match to TRBD2. From germline, CDR1 is MDHEN and CDR2 SYDVKM. Losses at the gene ends were 6 bases for V and 2 bases for J; bases not matched to a gene: 4. This CDR3 comprises 15 residues. CDR3 region: CASRSSGGPYNEQFF. The CDR3 DNA reads as TGTGCCAGCAGATCTAGCGGGGGTCCCTACAATGAGCAGTTCTTC.

This chain uses TRBV27 with TRBJ1-6; 7 nucleotides match TRBD1. Germline CDR1 MNHEY, CDR2 SMNVEV (reference sequence). Trimming at V came to 5 bases and at J to 10 bases, leaving 14 bases not matched to a gene. The CDR3 extends over 16 amino acids. The CDR3 is CASSAYSTGQGSPLHF. The CDR3 nucleotides are TGTGCCAGCAGTGCCTATTCGACAGGGCAGGGCTCACCCCTCCACTTT.

This chain links TRBV7-9 with TRBJ1-5; D remains unclear. The CDR3 spans 16 residues. Trimming took off 1 base at V and 2 bases at J, with 12 bases between the two ends. Per the germline V gene, CDR1 is SEHNR and CDR2 is FQNEAQ (reference sequence). Here the CDR3 DNA reads TGTGCCAGCAGCTTAGGCACGGGGATTGGCAATCAGCCCCAGCATTTT. The encoded protein is CASSLGTGIGNQPQHF.

The rearrangement links TRBV5-4 to TRBJ2-3, with TRBD2 matching 14 bases. V lost 4 bases, J lost 15 bases, and 13 bases stayed unmatched. The CDR3 runs to 15 residues. Germline CDR1 and CDR2: SGHNT and YYREEE (reference sequence). The CDR3 here is CASSPGTSGSPTPYF. CDR3 DNA sequence: TGTGCCAGCAGCCCCGGGACTAGCGGGAGCCCTACTCCATATTTT.

This chain uses TRBV19 with TRBJ1-6, with 10 bases fitting TRBD1. The CDR3 spans 15 residues. J lost 7 bases, V lost 5 bases, and 5 bases had no gene match. From germline, CDR1 is LNHDA and CDR2 SQIVND (reference sequence). The CDR3 here is CASSSWTGGNSPLHF. CDR3 DNA sequence: TGTGCCAGTAGTTCCTGGACAGGGGGAAATTCACCCCTCCACTTT.

The chain has TRBV27 and TRBJ1-6; a weak D match, TRBD1 (5 bases). The CDR3 extends over 17 amino acids. Germline values: CDR1 MNHEY, CDR2 SMNVEV (reference sequence). Trimming took 3 bases from V and 7 from J, leaving 19 bases between them. The CDR3 sequence: CASSFRDSGSRNSPLHF. As DNA, the CDR3 is TGTGCCAGCAGTTTCAGGGATTCGGGTAGTAGAAATTCACCCCTCCACTTT.

V gene TRBV19 combines with J gene TRBJ1-6; tentative D call: TRBD1 (6 bases). Germline values: CDR1 LNHDA, CDR2 SQIVND (reference sequence). The CDR3 is 16 amino acids. V was clipped by 7 bases and J by 8 bases, with 21 bases between them. This CDR3 reads CASTLRAGAGDSPLHF. The DNA for the CDR3 is TGTGCCAGTACCCTCCGAGCAGGGGCTGGCGATTCACCCCTCCACTTT.

The chain has TRBV25-1 and TRBJ2-6; no clear D. The CDR3 runs 13 residues. V gave up 1 base and J gave up 4 bases, with 2 bases separating them. Germline assignment: CDR1 MGHDK and CDR2 SYGVNS. The CDR3 loop is CASSEWGANVLTF. CDR3 sequence (DNA): TGTGCCAGCAGTGAATGGGGGGCCAACGTCCTGACTTTC. The entire variable domain, with the rest obtained from reference TRBV25-1 and TRBJ2-6, is as follows: EADIYQTPRYLVIGTGKKITLECSQTMGHDKMYWYQQDPGMELHLIHYSYGVNSTEKGDLSSESTVSRIRTEHFPLTLESARPSHTSQYLCASSEWGANVLTFGAGSRLTVL.

V gene TRBV4-1 combines with J gene TRBJ1-4; D ambiguous. The germline CDR1 and CDR2 sequences are MGHRA and YSYEKL. CDR3 length equals 16 residues. Trimming cost V 1 base and J 8 bases, with 17 bases left between them. CDR3 in DNA: TGCGCCAGCAGCCAAGGCCCCGTCACCCCGGGGGAAAAACTGTTTTTT. Protein: CASSQGPVTPGEKLFF.

The chain couples TRBV19 to TRBJ1-5; 8 nucleotides align to TRBD1. Germline assignment: CDR1 LNHDA and CDR2 SQIVND (reference sequence). The CDR3 totals 15 residues. V lost 2 bases to trimming and J lost 7 bases; unmatched junction nucleotides: 7. CDR3 in DNA: TGTGCCAGTAGTATATCCGAGACAGGGGCCCAGCCCCAGCATTTT. Translating gives CASSISETGAQPQHF.

J is TRBJ2-1 and V is TRBV5-1; 12 bases line up with TRBD2. The germline gives CDR1 SGHRS, CDR2 YFSETQ. The length of the CDR3 is 16 residues. Trimming at V came to 3 bases and at J to 7 bases, leaving 8 bases not matched to a gene. CDR3 sequence: CASSWETSGGWNEQFF. Written as DNA, the CDR3 is TGCGCCAGCAGCTGGGAGACTAGCGGGGGCTGGAATGAGCAGTTCTTC.

V gene TRBV29-1 combines with J gene TRBJ2-7; D may correspond to TRBD1 or TRBD2 (5 bases each). Deletions cut 5 bases from V and 6 bases from J, with 11 bases between. Germline V gene lookup returns CDR1 SQVTM and CDR2 ANQGSEA. The CDR3 has 11 amino acids. The CDR3 coding sequence is TGCAGCGTTCCTAAGGGGAGCGAGCAGTACTTC. The encoded protein is CSVPKGSEQYF.

The V gene is TRBV4-1, the J gene TRBJ1-6; D gene ambiguous. Germline loops: CDR1 MGHRA, CDR2 YSYEKL. This CDR3 region has 15 residues. Trimming took 1 base from V and 5 from J, leaving 9 bases between them. The CDR3 nucleotides are TGCGCCAGCAGCCAAGGGGCGGGAAATAATTCACCCCTCCACTTT. Protein: CASSQGAGNNSPLHF.

The J gene is TRBJ1-1, the V gene TRBV6-5, with unresolved D. Deletions cut 6 bases from V and 3 bases from J, with 17 bases between. CDR3 length: 15 amino acids. CDR1 and CDR2 from the germline V gene are MNHEY and SVGAGI. CDR3 region: CASRRNRDSDTEAFF. The CDR3 DNA reads as TGTGCCAGCAGACGGAATCGAGATTCGGACACTGAAGCTTTCTTT.

The chain recombines TRBV7-2 with TRBJ1-1; D gene uncertain. V was pared by 3 bases and J by 0 bases, with 11 bases between. Germline loops: CDR1 SGHTA, CDR2 FQGNSA. The CDR3 spans 15 residues. CDR3 nucleotides: TGTGCCAGCAGCTTGACAAGAATTATGAACACTGAAGCTTTCTTT. Amino acid sequence: CASSLTRIMNTEAFF. Complete variable domain (other parts from reference TRBV7-2 and TRBJ1-1): GAGVSQSPSNKVTEKGKDVELRCDPISGHTALYWYRQSLGQGLEFLIYFQGNSAPDKSGLPSDRFSAERTGGSVSTLTIQRTQQEDSAVYLCASSLTRIMNTEAFFGQGTRLTVV.

V usage is TRBV19 and J usage is TRBJ1-1; D remains unclear. The ends were cut back, 0 bases at V and 10 bases at J, with 12 bases in the middle. This CDR3 has 13 residues. CDR1 is LNHDA, CDR2 SQIVND, per germline (reference sequence). CDR3 in DNA: TGTGCCAGTAGTATAGACCAAAGCCTGGGAGCTTTCTTT. It is translated as CASSIDQSLGAFF.

The chain has TRBV5-1 and TRBJ1-6; D not resolved. Trimming cost V 4 bases and J 8 bases, with 16 bases left between them. Germline CDR1 SGHRS, CDR2 YFSETQ. The CDR3 runs to 15 residues. The CDR3 DNA is TGCGCCAGCAGCCCCATGCACGGGCCGGATTCACCCCTCCACTTT. Translation gives CASSPMHGPDSPLHF.

J is TRBJ2-1 and V is TRBV11-3, with D tentatively TRBD1 (5 bases). The V and J ends lost 2 bases and 5 bases respectively, with 10 bases between them. CDR3 size: 14 residues. Germline V gene lookup returns CDR1 SGHNT and CDR2 YENEEA. The CDR3 sequence is CASSLSRQHNEQFF. The CDR3 DNA reads as TGTGCCAGCAGCTTATCTAGACAGCACAATGAGCAGTTCTTC.